The T cell receptor (beta chain) described here comes from a study of graft-versus-host responses after intestinal transplantation. This clone was detected only once. Antigen unknown. The CDR3 contains 14 residues. The germline gives CDR1 GTSNPN, CDR2 SVGIG (reference sequence). Trimming pared 3 bases from V and 2 bases from J, leaving 13 bases between. Generated by immunoSEQ multiplex PCR, the TCRdb table keeps only in-frame clones and is missing some. The sample contains about 100,000 clones, roughly 90% of which appear only once. The receptor was derived from a human donor who was the organ donor for an intestinal transplant. Sequenced material: unstimulated CD4+ T cells sorted from spleen or lymph node cells, taken before transplant. The rearrangement uses TRBV30 and TRBJ1-2; D is unresolved. The CDR3 region has the DNA TGTGCCTGGAGCCCTGTCCGGGTAAACTATGGCTACACCTTC. It yields the protein CAWSPVRVNYGYTF.